This record covers a single TCR beta chain. The sample belongs to a study of T cell responses to AZD1222 COVID-19 vaccine. The CDR3 contains 17 residues. Trimming left V 4 bases short and J 2 bases short, with 18 bases between. Germline values: CDR1 SEHNR, CDR2 FQNEAQ (reference sequence). Only in-frame clones appear in the TCRdb table, and some are missing; sequencing was by immunoSEQ multiplex PCR. Of 100,000 to 150,000 clones listed, about 85% were seen once; the top ten hold approximately 5.9%. V and J are TRBV7-9 and TRBJ1-5, with D possibly TRBD1 on 5 matching bases. The TCR comes from an adult in good health. This sample comprised peripheral blood, obtained on day 0 of AZD1222 vaccination. The CDR3 DNA sequence: TGTGCCAGCAGCTCTACGGGGCAGAAGGGACGCAATCAGCCCCAGCATTTT. Translated: CASSSTGQKGRNQPQHF.